Presented here are 11 T cell receptor beta chains from one specimen sequenced in a study of cytomegalovirus exposure and HLA in healthy donors. This PCR relied on a set of 60 Vbeta primers and 13 Jbeta primers. Method: immunoSEQ multiplex PCR; TCRdb's copy keeps in-frame clones and lacks some. The table shows about 160,000 clones, with 60% to 85% occurring only once. Sequencing used PBMCs. These receptors were obtained from a woman aged 50 to 65 in good health and CMV-seropositive.

The V and J genes are TRBV11-2 and TRBJ1-3; tentatively, D is TRBD1 (5 bases). The CDR3 length is 17 residues. With 5 bases removed from V and 4 bases from J, the gap between germline ends came to 21 bases. Germline V CDR1 and CDR2: SGHAT, FQNNGV. Written as DNA, the CDR3 is TGTGCCAGCAGCCCGTTCGAAGGGGATTATTCCGGAAACACCATATATTTT. This translates into CASSPFEGDYSGNTIYF.

The chain has TRBV6-6 and TRBJ1-6; the match to TRBD1 covers 11 bases. Germline V gene sequence: CDR1 MNHNY, CDR2 SVGAGI (reference sequence). The CDR3 extends over 16 amino acids. V dropped 7 bases and J dropped 7; count of bases not matched to a gene: 9. This CDR3 is CASTSYRDRGNSPLHF. DNA of the CDR3: TGTGCCAGCACATCATACCGGGACAGGGGGAATTCACCCCTCCACTTT.

The chain joins TRBV15 to TRBJ2-2; 11 bases align to TRBD2. CDR3 length: 16 residues. V lost 2 bases, J lost 5 bases, and 4 bases stayed unmatched. Germline V gene data show CDR1 as LNHNV and CDR2 as YYDKDF (reference sequence). The CDR3 here is CATSRLLAGGTGELFF. The CDR3 region has the DNA TGTGCCACCAGCAGACTTCTAGCGGGGGGAACCGGGGAGCTGTTTTTT.

The chain uses TRBV27 and TRBJ2-1; 7 nucleotides agree with TRBD2. Germline-derived CDR1 and CDR2 are MNHEY and SMNVEV (reference sequence). V lost 3 bases and J lost 7; bases outside the gene matches: 15. This CDR3 spans 17 amino acids. The CDR3 is CASSLRLRDWEGNEQFF. The CDR3 DNA reads TGTGCCAGCAGTTTGCGTTTAAGGGACTGGGAGGGGAATGAGCAGTTCTTC.

J is TRBJ2-4 and V is TRBV4-2; 9 positions match TRBD2. Germline CDR1 reads LGHNA; CDR2 reads YNFKEQ. The CDR3 totals 19 residues. V was pared by 2 bases and J by 0 bases, with 11 bases of the junction left unmatched. CDR3 in amino acids: CASSQLTAGGGLAKNIQYF. For the CDR3, the DNA is TGTGCCAGCAGCCAACTTACGGCGGGAGGGGGTCTAGCCAAAAACATTCAGTACTTC.

This clone has just a few counts. The CDR3 is CASSFSETQYF. The DNA for the CDR3 is TGTGCCAGCAGCTTCTCAGAGACCCAGTACTTC. The chain is built from TRBV7-8 and TRBJ2-5, with unresolved D. The CDR3 consists of 11 residues. V lost 3 bases and J 4 bases, leaving 3 bases between the germline ends. CDR1 and CDR2 (germline): SGHVS, FQNEAQ.

V gene TRBV27 combines with J gene TRBJ2-3; D perhaps matches TRBD2 (5 bases). V shed 2 bases and J shed 4 bases, with 16 bases lying between them. From germline, CDR1 is MNHEY and CDR2 SMNVEV (reference sequence). CDR3 size: 16 residues. CDR3 nucleotide sequence: TGTGCCAGCAGTTTAGTGGCGCGGGCCGTGGCAGATACGCAGTATTTT. It encodes CASSLVARAVADTQYF.

This clone was seen a single time. The genes are TRBV2 and TRBJ2-3; 8 nucleotides align to TRBD2. The CDR3 loop spans 14 amino acids. The V gene's germline CDR1 is SNHLY and CDR2 FYNNEI. V lost 6 bases to trimming and J lost 5 bases; unmatched junction nucleotides: 7. The DNA for the CDR3 is TGTGCCAGCAGGAGGACTAGCCTGGTAGATACGCAGTATTTT. Its translation: CASRRTSLVDTQYF.

This chain uses TRBV6-5 with TRBJ1-4; D ambiguous. The CDR3 extends over 15 amino acids. V was cut by 0 bases and J by 0 bases, with 5 bases left in between. Per the germline V gene, CDR1 is MNHEY and CDR2 is SVGAGI. CDR3 residues: CASSYSGATNEKLFF. Written as DNA, the CDR3 is TGTGCCAGCAGTTACTCGGGAGCAACTAATGAAAAACTGTTTTTT.

This sequence joins TRBV6-1 and TRBJ1-1; D remains unclear. The V end was cut by 10 bases, the J end by 4 bases, with 19 bases between. Germline V gene sequence: CDR1 MNHNS, CDR2 SASEGT. The CDR3 has 14 amino acids. CDR3 DNA sequence: TGTGCCACCCTAGAGGGCGGGAAGAGCACTGAAGCTTTCTTT. Translated, it gives CATLEGGKSTEAFF.

Here the CDR3 DNA reads TGTGCCATCGCGGGGGGTACTAGCACAGATACGCAGTATTTT. This codes for CAIAGGTSTDTQYF. The chain couples TRBV10-3 to TRBJ2-3, with 8 bases identical to TRBD2. V lost 8 bases, J lost 0 bases, and 4 bases stayed unmatched. The CDR3 is 14 residues long. Germline V lookup: CDR1 ENHRY, CDR2 SYGVKD.